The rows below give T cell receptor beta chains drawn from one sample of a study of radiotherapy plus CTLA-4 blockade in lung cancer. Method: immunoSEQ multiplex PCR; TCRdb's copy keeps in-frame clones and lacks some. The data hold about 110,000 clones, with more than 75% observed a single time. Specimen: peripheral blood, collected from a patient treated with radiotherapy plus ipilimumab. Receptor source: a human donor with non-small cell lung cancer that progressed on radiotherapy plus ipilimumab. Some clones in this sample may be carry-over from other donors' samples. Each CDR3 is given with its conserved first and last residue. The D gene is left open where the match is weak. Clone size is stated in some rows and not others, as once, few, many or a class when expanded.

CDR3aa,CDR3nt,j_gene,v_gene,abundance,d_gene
CSVETQGVVYGYTF,TGCAGCGTTGAAACTCAGGGGGTGGTCTATGGCTACACCTTC,TRBJ1-2,TRBV29-1,.,TRBD1
CASSEEIPTSGGARDTQYF,TGTGCCAGCAGTGAAGAGATACCGACTAGCGGGGGGGCCAGGGATACGCAGTATTTT,TRBJ2-3,TRBV6-1,.,TRBD2
CASSITGRAGRSPLHF,TGTGCCAGTAGTATAACCGGCAGGGCTGGCCGTTCACCCCTCCACTTT,TRBJ1-6,TRBV19,.,.
CASSLQGWTEAFF,TGTGCCAGCAGTTTACAGGGTTGGACTGAAGCTTTCTTT,TRBJ1-1,TRBV6-5,.,.
CASNEGGAEDGYTF,TGCGCCAGCAATGAAGGGGGCGCAGAGGATGGCTACACCTTC,TRBJ1-2,TRBV5-1,.,TRBD1
CASSRDGTYEQYF,TGTGCCAGCAGCCGGGACGGAACCTACGAGCAGTACTTC,TRBJ2-7,TRBV7-6,few,.
CASSLRDREIPETQYF,TGTGCCAGCAGCTTACGGGACAGGGAAATTCCCGAGACCCAGTACTTC,TRBJ2-5,TRBV7-6,.,TRBD1
CASSRGEEGPQHF,TGTGCCAGTAGTCGAGGGGAAGAGGGGCCCCAGCATTTT,TRBJ1-5,TRBV19,.,.
CASTDRGGTDTQYF,TGTGCCAGCACGGACCGTGGTGGCACAGATACGCAGTATTTT,TRBJ2-3,TRBV2,.,.
CASSPGPGQGYEQYF,TGTGCCAGCAGCCCCGGGCCGGGACAGGGATACGAGCAGTACTTC,TRBJ2-7,TRBV7-3,few,TRBD1
CASSEPGYYGYTF,TGTGCCAGCAGTGAACCAGGGTACTATGGCTACACCTTC,TRBJ1-2,TRBV2,.,.
CASSPRTGNDTEAFF,TGTGCCAGCAGCCCCCGGACAGGGAATGACACTGAAGCTTTCTTT,TRBJ1-1,TRBV7-3,.,TRBD1
CASSGGTAGAYEQYF,TGTGCCAGCAGCGGCGGGACCGCCGGAGCCTACGAGCAGTACTTC,TRBJ2-7,TRBV28,once,.
CASSLDSFSAFF,TGTGCCAGCAGCTTAGATAGCTTTTCGGCTTTCTTT,TRBJ1-1,TRBV11-2,.,.
CASSFTVRGFPYNEQFF,TGTGCCAGCAGCTTCACCGTTAGGGGGTTTCCCTACAATGAGCAGTTCTTC,TRBJ2-1,TRBV7-4,.,.
CASSVLGGHDTQYF,TGTGCCAGCAGTGTTCTGGGGGGCCACGATACGCAGTATTTT,TRBJ2-3,TRBV27,.,.
CASSLSRTGLMGRNTGELFF,TGTGCCAGCAGCTTAAGCCGGACAGGGCTGATGGGACGGAACACCGGGGAGCTGTTTTTT,TRBJ2-2,TRBV7-6,few,TRBD1
CSVLPFQNEQFF,TGCAGCGTTCTTCCGTTCCAGAATGAGCAGTTCTTC,TRBJ2-1,TRBV29-1,.,.
CASSLFGRATEQYF,TGTGCCAGCAGCTTATTCGGGAGGGCTACCGAGCAGTACTTC,TRBJ2-7,TRBV7-9,.,TRBD2
CASSTGQGRGAFF,TGTGCCAGCAGTACCGGACAGGGCCGGGGGGCTTTCTTT,TRBJ1-1,TRBV6-1,once,TRBD1
CSSSRTGTRSEQFF,TGCAGCTCCTCCCGGACAGGGACGAGGAGTGAGCAGTTCTTC,TRBJ2-1,TRBV29-1,.,TRBD1
CASSLVPSGGSGELFF,TGCGCCAGCAGCTTGGTACCTAGCGGGGGGTCCGGGGAGCTGTTTTTT,TRBJ2-2,TRBV5-1,.,TRBD2
CASSLEQGSFQGQF,TGTGCCAGCAGCTTGGAACAGGGATCCTTCCAGGGGCAGTTT,TRBJ1-1,TRBV5-5,.,.
CASSEGPGQGADTQYF,TGTGCCAGCAGTGAAGGTCCGGGACAGGGGGCAGATACGCAGTATTTT,TRBJ2-3,TRBV6-1,.,TRBD1
CASSVDGGREAFF,TGTGCCAGCAGCGTTGACGGGGGACGTGAAGCTTTCTTT,TRBJ1-1,TRBV5-4,.,.
CASSPYSGGTEKLFF,TGTGCCAGCTCACCCTATTCGGGGGGGACAGAAAAACTGTTTTTT,TRBJ1-4,TRBV18,.,.
CASSQAGVDNEAFF,TGCGCCAGCAGCCAAGCCGGGGTAGACAATGAAGCTTTCTTT,TRBJ1-1,TRBV4-3,once,.
CASSAQGVLGRQYF,TGTGCCAGCAGCGCCCAGGGCGTACTTGGGCGGCAGTACTTC,TRBJ2-7,TRBV7-6,.,.
CASSEGRTSTDTQYF,TGCGCCAGCAGTGAGGGCAGAACTAGCACAGATACGCAGTATTTT,TRBJ2-3,TRBV10-2,.,.
CASRRAPGQGAYNEQFF,TGTGCCAGCAGACGAGCTCCGGGACAGGGGGCGTACAATGAGCAGTTCTTC,TRBJ2-1,TRBV7-9,.,TRBD1
CASSRVTGTLNYGYTF,TGTGCCAGTAGTAGGGTGACCGGGACTCTTAACTATGGCTACACCTTC,TRBJ1-2,TRBV19,.,.
CASGRDRGNQPQHF,TGTGCTAGTGGGAGGGACAGGGGGAATCAGCCCCAGCATTTT,TRBJ1-5,TRBV12-5,.,TRBD1
CATSRGIQGVEVEQYF,TGTGCCACCAGCAGAGGGATACAGGGAGTCGAAGTCGAGCAGTACTTC,TRBJ2-7,TRBV15,.,.
CASSPGTGKTDTQYF,TGTGCCAGCAGCCCAGGGACAGGGAAAACAGATACGCAGTATTTT,TRBJ2-3,TRBV11-3,.,TRBD1
CASSLLGMSVTGELFF,TGCGCCAGCAGCTTGTTAGGGATGTCGGTAACCGGGGAGCTGTTTTTT,TRBJ2-2,TRBV5-1,.,.
CASSYFEVMHSPLHF,TGTGCCAGCAGTTATTTCGAAGTTATGCATTCACCCCTCCACTTT,TRBJ1-6,TRBV6-9,.,.
CASRGQDRYGYTF,TGTGCCAGCAGAGGACAGGATCGCTATGGCTACACCTTC,TRBJ1-2,TRBV6-5,.,TRBD1